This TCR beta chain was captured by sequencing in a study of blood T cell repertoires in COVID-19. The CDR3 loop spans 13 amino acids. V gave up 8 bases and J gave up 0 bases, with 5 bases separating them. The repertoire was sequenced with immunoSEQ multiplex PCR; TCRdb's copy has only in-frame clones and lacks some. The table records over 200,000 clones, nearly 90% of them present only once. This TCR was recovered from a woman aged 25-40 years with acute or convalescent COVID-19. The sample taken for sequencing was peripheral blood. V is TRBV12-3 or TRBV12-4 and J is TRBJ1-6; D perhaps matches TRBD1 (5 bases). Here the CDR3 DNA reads TGTGCCAGCGGGGCCTCCTATAATTCACCCCTCCACTTT. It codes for CASGASYNSPLHF.